This note documents a single TCR beta chain sequence. Its antigen is still unknown. Per-base quality was not reported, and no clone a single base away is much larger than it. Here V drops 1 base and J drops 3 bases, and the junction holds 8 bases not matched to any gene. The CDR3 sequence holds 16 residues, the cysteine and phenylalanine included. This entry keeps only the CDR3 DNA: 48 bases, framed from base 1. The germline V gene supplies CDR1 MGHRA and CDR2 YSYEKL. The sample originates from a study of blood T cell repertoires in COVID-19 (dated by TCRdb to 2020 to 2022). For context, the study as a whole: The collaborator samples originated in the United States, Italy and Spain and spanned the acute and convalescent phases of COVID-19. The prospective study material was composed of cDNA or gDNA derived from T cells, B-cell-depleted T cells, or PBMCs. Deeply sampled blood TCRbeta repertoires from subjects exposed to, actively infected with, or recovered from COVID-19 were included in the dataset. A freely available public database, intended as a resource for researchers studying the immune response to SARS-CoV-2, is where the repertoires were released. Samples came from the ongoing ImmuneRACE study (first 160 participants) plus 1,254 subjects from 6 global collaborators. A de-identified subject ID, COVID-19 status, age in years and sex were almost always included in the sample metadata. Where HLA class I and class II types were available, the types were taken from metadata supplied by the sample provider, not from assay-based typing. The research as a whole found: The amount of clinical and demographic metadata varied by source and participant and was provided uncurated.

The immunoSEQ Assay, a bias-controlled multiplex PCR, was used to amplify TCRbeta CDR3 regions from genomic DNA. As for the original processing: Nucleated cell counts per sample were estimated from amplification of reference gene primers within the assay. To quantify the absolute abundance of each unique TCRbeta CDR3 rearrangement, sequence reads were collapsed and filtered. Productive Simpson clonality was computed per sample as the square root of Simpson's diversity index over productive rearrangements. This immuneACCESS table, as held by TCRdb, lists in-frame sequences with V and J called but not all clones. Of the missing ones, under half trace to an unresolved V gene in checked studies; the others have no known cause. The V and J calls and clone size come from that table; D and trimming were worked out from the DNA. This sample has tens of thousands of clones in its table, and around 92% of those were observed once. Together, the top ten hold less than 3.5% of the sample.

One collaborating source in Seattle enrolled patients while the patients were actively infected and followed the patients over time throughout the course of disease. Collaborating institutions collected whole blood in K2EDTA tubes following their own protocols. Collaborator samples were shipped for TCRbeta analysis as frozen whole blood, isolated PBMCs, or DNA extracted from either sample type. The sample taken for sequencing was peripheral blood. This clonotype was obtained from a man in his fifties with COVID-19, enrolled during active disease. In this chain, TRBV4-1 is recombined with TRBJ1-2; 7 central bases correspond to TRBD1. In nucleotide form, the sequence is TGCGCCAGCAGCCAAGTCACCGGGACAGCAGACTATGGCTACACCTTC. This codes for CASSQVTGTADYGYTF.